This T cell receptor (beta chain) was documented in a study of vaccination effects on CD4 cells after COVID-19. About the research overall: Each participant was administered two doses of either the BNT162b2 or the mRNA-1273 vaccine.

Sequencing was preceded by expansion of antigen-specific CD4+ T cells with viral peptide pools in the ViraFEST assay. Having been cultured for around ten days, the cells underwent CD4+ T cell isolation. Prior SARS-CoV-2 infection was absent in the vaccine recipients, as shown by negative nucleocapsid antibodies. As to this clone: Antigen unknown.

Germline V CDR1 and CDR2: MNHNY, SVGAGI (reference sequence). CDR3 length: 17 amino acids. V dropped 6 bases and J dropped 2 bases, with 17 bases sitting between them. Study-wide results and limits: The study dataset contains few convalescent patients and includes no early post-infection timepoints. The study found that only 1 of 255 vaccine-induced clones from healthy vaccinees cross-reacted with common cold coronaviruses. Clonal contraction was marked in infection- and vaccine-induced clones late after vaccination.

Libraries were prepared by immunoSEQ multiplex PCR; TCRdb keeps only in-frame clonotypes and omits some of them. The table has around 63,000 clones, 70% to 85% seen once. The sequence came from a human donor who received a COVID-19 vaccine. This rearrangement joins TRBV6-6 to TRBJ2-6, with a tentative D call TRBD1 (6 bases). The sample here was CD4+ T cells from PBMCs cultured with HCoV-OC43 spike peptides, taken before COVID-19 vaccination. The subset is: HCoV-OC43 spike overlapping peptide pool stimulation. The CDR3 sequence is CASSRKSQGTGANVLTF. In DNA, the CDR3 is TGTGCCAGCAGCCGAAAATCACAGGGAACTGGGGCCAACGTCCTGACTTTC.